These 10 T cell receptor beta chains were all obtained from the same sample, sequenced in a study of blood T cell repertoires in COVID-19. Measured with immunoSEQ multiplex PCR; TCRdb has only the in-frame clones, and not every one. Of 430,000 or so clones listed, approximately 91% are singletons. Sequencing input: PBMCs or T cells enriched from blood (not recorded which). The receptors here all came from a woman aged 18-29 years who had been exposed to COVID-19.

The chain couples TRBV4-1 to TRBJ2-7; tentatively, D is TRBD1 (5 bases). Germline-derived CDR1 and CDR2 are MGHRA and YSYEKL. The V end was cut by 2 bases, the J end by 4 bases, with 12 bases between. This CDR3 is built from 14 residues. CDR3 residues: CASSQFPPGYEQYF. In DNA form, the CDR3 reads TGCGCCAGCAGCCAATTCCCCCCAGGGTACGAGCAGTACTTC.

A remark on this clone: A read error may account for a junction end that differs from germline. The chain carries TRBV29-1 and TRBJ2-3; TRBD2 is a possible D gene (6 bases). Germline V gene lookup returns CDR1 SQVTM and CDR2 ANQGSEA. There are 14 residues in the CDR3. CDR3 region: CSLDGARAGDTQYF. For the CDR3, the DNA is TGCAGCCTTGATGGGGCCCGAGCGGGAGATACGCAGTATTTT.

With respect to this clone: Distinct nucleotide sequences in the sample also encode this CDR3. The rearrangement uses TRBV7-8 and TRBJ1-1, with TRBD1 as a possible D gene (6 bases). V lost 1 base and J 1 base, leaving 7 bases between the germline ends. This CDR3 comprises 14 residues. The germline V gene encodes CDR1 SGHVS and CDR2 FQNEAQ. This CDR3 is CASSLVTGNTEAFF. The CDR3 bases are TGTGCCAGCAGCTTAGTGACAGGGAACACTGAAGCTTTCTTT.

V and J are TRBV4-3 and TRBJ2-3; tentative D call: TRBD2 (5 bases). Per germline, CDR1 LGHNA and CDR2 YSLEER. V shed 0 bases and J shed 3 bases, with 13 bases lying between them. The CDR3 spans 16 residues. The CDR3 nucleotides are TGCGCCAGCAGCCAAGATCGGAGGTCTGGGACAGATACGCAGTATTTT. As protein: CASSQDRRSGTDTQYF.

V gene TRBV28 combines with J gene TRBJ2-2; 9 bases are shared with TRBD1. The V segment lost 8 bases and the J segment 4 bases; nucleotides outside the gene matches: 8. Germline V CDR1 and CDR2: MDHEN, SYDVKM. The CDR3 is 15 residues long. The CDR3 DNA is TGTGCCAGCCGTCCGGGGACAGGGATCACCGGGGAGCTGTTTTTT. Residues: CASRPGTGITGELFF.

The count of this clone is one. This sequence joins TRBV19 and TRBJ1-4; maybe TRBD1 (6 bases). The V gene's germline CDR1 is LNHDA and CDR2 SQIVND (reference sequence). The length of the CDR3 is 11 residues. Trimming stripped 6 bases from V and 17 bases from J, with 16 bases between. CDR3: CASSIQGIPFF. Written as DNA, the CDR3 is TGTGCCAGTAGCATCCAGGGGATCCCCTTTTTT.

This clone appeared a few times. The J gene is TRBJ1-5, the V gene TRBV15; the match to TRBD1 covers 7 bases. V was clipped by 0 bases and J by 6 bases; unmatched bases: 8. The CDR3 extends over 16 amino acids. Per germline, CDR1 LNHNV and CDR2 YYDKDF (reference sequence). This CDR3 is CATSRDLAGGSQPQHF. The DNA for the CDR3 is TGTGCCACCAGCAGAGATTTGGCAGGGGGAAGTCAGCCCCAGCATTTT.

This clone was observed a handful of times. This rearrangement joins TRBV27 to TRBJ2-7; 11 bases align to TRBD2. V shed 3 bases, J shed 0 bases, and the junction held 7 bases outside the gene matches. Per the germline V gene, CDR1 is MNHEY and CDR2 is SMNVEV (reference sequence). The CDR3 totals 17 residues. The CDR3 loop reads CASSFLAGGQSSYEQYF. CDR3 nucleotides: TGTGCCAGCAGTTTCCTAGCGGGGGGTCAGAGCTCCTACGAGCAGTACTTC.

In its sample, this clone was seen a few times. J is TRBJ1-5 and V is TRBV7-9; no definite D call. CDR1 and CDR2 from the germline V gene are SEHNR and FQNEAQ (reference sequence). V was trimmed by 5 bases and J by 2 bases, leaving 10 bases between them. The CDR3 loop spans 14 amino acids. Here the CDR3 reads CASSPSGGNQPQHF. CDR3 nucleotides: TGTGCCAGCAGCCCGTCGGGTGGCAATCAGCCCCAGCATTTT.

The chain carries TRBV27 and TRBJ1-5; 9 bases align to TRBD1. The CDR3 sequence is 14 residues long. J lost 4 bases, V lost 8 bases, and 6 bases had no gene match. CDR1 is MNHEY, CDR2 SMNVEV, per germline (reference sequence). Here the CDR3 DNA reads TGTGCCAGCGCCTGGACAGGGGAAAATCAGCCCCAGCATTTT. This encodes CASAWTGENQPQHF.